The T cell receptor beta chain described here comes from a study of blood T cell repertoires in COVID-19. As for the study in general: The study drew acute and convalescent COVID-19 samples from the United States, Italy and Spain.

There are 13 residues in the CDR3. Trimming took 5 bases from V and 5 from J, leaving 10 bases between them. Profiled with immunoSEQ multiplex PCR; TCRdb holds only in-frame clones, not every one. The data hold 270,000 or so clones, with about 83% observed a single time. The chain combines TRBV12-3 or TRBV12-4 with TRBJ2-1; D not resolved. The TCR originated in a woman aged 45-65 years who had recovered from COVID-19. The sequencing sample was made of peripheral blood. The CDR3 DNA reads TGTGCCAGCAGTACTCGAACAGACAATGAGCAGTTCTTC. As protein: CASSTRTDNEQFF.